This TCR beta chain was documented in a study of control samples from healthy donors and cancer patients. Profiling relied on immunoSEQ multiplex PCR, and the TCRdb table lists in-frame clones only, not all of them. The table has 160,000 or so clones, over 90% seen once. Trimming left V 3 bases short and J 2 bases short, with 7 bases between. Germline V gives CDR1 MNHNS, CDR2 SASEGT. CDR3 length equals 13 residues. The sequence came from a man aged 50-60 years in good health. The V gene is TRBV6-1, the J gene TRBJ1-1, with D unresolved. Sequencing input: blood. DNA for the CDR3: TGTGCCAGCAGTGAGACCGTCAACACTGAAGCTTTCTTT. Translating it yields CASSETVNTEAFF.